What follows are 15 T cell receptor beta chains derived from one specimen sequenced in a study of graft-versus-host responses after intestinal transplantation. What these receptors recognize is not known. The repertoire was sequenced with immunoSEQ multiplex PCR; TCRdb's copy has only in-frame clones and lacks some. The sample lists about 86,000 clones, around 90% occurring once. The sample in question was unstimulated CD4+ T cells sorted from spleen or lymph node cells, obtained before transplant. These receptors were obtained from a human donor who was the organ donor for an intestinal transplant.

The CDR3, as DNA: TGTGCCAGCAGCTTACTGGGACAGGGTTTCAACGAGCAGTACTTC. It translates to CASSLLGQGFNEQYF. The V and J genes are TRBV7-9 and TRBJ2-7; 9 nucleotides agree with TRBD1. Germline V gene sequence: CDR1 SEHNR, CDR2 FQNEAQ (reference sequence). The length of the CDR3 is 15 residues. With 2 bases clipped from V and 5 bases from J, the junction kept 7 bases outside the gene matches.

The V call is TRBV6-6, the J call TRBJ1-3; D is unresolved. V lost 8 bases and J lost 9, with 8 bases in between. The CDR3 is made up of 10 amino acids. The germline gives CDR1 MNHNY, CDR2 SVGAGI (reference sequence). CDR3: CASGRGTIYF. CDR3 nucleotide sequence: TGTGCCAGCGGCCGGGGCACCATATATTTT.

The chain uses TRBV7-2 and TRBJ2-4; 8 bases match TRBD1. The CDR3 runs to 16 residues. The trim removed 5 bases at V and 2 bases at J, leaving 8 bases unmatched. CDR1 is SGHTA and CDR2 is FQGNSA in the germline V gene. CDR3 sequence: CASSLSTGVPKNIQYF. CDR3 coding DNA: TGTGCCAGCAGCCTTTCGACAGGGGTCCCCAAAAACATTCAGTACTTC.

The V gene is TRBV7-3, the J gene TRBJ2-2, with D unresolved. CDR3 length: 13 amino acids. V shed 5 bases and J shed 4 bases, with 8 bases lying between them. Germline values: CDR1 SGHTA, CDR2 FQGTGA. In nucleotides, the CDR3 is TGTGCCAGCAGCCCCCGTATCACCGGGGAGCTGTTTTTT. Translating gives CASSPRITGELFF.

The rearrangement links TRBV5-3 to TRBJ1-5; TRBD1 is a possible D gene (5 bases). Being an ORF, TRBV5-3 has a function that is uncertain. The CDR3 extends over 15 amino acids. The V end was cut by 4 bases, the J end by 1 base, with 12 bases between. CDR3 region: CARSKRGGSNQPQHF. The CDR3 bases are TGTGCCAGAAGCAAAAGGGGTGGCAGCAATCAGCCCCAGCATTTT.

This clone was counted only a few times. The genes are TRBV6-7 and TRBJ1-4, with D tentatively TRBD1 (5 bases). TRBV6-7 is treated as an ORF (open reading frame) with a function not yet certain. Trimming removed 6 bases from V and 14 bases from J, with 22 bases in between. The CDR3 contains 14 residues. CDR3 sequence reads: CASSLGDWGGELFF. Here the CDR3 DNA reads TGTGCCAGCAGCTTAGGGGATTGGGGGGGAGAGCTGTTTTTT.

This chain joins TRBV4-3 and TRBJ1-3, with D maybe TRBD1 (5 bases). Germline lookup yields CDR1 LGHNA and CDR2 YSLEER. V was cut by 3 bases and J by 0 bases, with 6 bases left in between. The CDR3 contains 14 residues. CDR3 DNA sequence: TGCGCCAGCAGCCAGGACAACTCTGGAAACACCATATATTTT. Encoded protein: CASSQDNSGNTIYF.

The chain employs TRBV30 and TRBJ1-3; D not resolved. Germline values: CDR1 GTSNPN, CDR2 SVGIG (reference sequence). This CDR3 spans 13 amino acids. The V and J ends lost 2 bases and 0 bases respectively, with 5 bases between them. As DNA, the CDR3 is TGTGCCTGGAGTACGGGCTCTGGAAACACCATATATTTT. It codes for CAWSTGSGNTIYF. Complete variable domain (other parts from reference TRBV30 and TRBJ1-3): SQTIHQWPATLVQPVGSPLSLECTVEGTSNPNLYWYRQAAGRGLQLLFYSVGIGQISSEVPQNLSASRPQDRQFILSSKKLLLSDSGFYLCAWSTGSGNTIYFGEGSWLTVV.

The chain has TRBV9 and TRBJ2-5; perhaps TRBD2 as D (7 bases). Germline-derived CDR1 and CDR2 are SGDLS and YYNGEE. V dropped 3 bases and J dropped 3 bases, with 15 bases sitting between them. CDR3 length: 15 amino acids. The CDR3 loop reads CASSGKRGREETQYF. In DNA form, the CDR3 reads TGTGCCAGCAGCGGGAAAAGGGGGAGGGAAGAGACCCAGTACTTC.

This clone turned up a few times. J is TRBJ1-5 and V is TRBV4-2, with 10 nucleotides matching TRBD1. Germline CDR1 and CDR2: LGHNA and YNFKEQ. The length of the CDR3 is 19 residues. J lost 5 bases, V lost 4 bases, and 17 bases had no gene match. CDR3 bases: TGTGCCAGCAGCCGATCACCGGGACAGGGGTCTGGAGCGGATCAGCCCCAGCATTTT. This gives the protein CASSRSPGQGSGADQPQHF.

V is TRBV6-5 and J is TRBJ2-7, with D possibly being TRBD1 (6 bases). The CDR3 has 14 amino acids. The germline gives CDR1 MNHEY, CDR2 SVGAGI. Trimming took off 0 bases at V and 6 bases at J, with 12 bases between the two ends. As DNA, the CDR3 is TGTGCCAGCAGTTACTCGGGACAAAGGGTCGAGCAGTACTTC. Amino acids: CASSYSGQRVEQYF.

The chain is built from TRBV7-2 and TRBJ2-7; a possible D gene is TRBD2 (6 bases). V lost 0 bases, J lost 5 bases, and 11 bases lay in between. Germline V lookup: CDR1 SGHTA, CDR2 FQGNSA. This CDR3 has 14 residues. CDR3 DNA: TGTGCCAGCAGCTTAGCGGGAGCGGGTGACGAGCAGTACTTC. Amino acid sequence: CASSLAGAGDEQYF.

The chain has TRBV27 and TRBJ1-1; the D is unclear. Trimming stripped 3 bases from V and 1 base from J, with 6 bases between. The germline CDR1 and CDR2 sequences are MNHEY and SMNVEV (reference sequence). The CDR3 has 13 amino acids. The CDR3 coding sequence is TGTGCCAGCAGTTTCAGAAGGAACACTGAAGCTTTCTTT. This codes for CASSFRRNTEAFF.

CDR3 sequence reads: CASSLGLYEQYF. The CDR3 nucleotides read TGTGCCAGCAGCTTAGGTCTTTACGAGCAGTACTTC. The chain is built from TRBV11-3 and TRBJ2-7; no definite D call. The germline gives CDR1 SGHNT, CDR2 YENEEA. V gave up 1 base and J gave up 4 bases, with 5 bases separating them. The CDR3 is 12 amino acids.

The CDR3 is CASSSTSGSWNEQFF. The CDR3 DNA follows: TGTGCCAGCAGCTCCACTAGCGGATCTTGGAATGAGCAGTTCTTC. The V call is TRBV28, the J call TRBJ2-1; TRBD2 agrees at 8 bases. CDR1 is MDHEN, CDR2 SYDVKM, per germline. The CDR3 loop spans 15 amino acids. After removal of 6 bases from V and 7 bases from J, the junction contained 11 bases not matched to a gene.